The present T cell receptor (beta chain) was sequenced within a study of cytomegalovirus exposure and HLA in healthy donors. Study information: HLA-typed donors were the source of some 80 million unique TCRs, which an early data release held. Study conclusions and caveats: It was likely that a cluster of highly shared sequence variants was a sequencing artifact.

This clone was observed a single time. Its antigen is not identified. A multiplex PCR was run with 60 Vbeta primers and 13 Jbeta primers. The data were produced by immunoSEQ multiplex PCR, yet TCRdb's version contains in-frame clones alone and is incomplete. The sample has about 150,000 clones, 60% to 80% seen once. The length of the CDR3 is 15 residues. Per the germline V gene, CDR1 is LNHNV and CDR2 is YYDKDF (reference sequence). V lost 9 bases and J lost 7; bases outside the gene matches: 12. The chain couples TRBV15 to TRBJ1-4; 9 bases are a match to TRBD1. The receptor was derived from a male donor in good health and CMV-seronegative. The sequencing sample was made of PBMCs. The CDR3: CATGETTGGGEKLFF. The CDR3 DNA reads as TGTGCCACGGGAGAAACGACAGGGGGTGGTGAAAAACTGTTTTTT. Full variable domain (remainder filled in from reference TRBV15 and TRBJ1-4): DAMVIQNPRYQVTQFGKPVTLSCSQTLNHNVMYWYQQKSSQAPKLLFHYYDKDFNNEADTPDNFQSRRPNTSFCFLDIRSPGLGDTAMYLCATGETTGGGEKLFFGSGTQLSVL.